The next 28 T cell receptor beta chains were all read from a single sample in a study of shared clonotypes between healthy human individuals (TCRdb year 2020). For the CD8 naive samples, CD45RO-negative cells were positively selected for CCR7, yielding a CD45RA+CCR7+ population from which TemRA cells were excluded. The library was generated by the immunoSEQ multiplex PCR assay. Here the immuneACCESS table is served through TCRdb, limited to in-frame sequences with V and J called. Missing clones are a known gap in these copies; in checked studies unresolved V genes cover under half, and the rest lacks a known reason. In this sample the table shows more than 2 million clones, around 96% of which occur a single time. The ten most abundant clones make up 0.85% to 1.3% of the sample. Sample: naive CD8+ T cells sorted from blood. The sample's cell subset or site label, in plain terms: CD45RA+CCR7+. Source of these receptors: a man between 18 and 29 years old in good health.

This clone appeared a single time. This chain connects TRBV6-1 to TRBJ2-3, with D perhaps TRBD1 (5 bases). V was pared by 3 bases and J by 1 base, with 11 bases between. The CDR3 is 15 residues long. From germline, CDR1 is MNHNS and CDR2 SASEGT. In DNA form, the CDR3 reads TGTGCCAGCAGTGAGGGGCAGGCCCGCACAGATACGCAGTATTTT. Translation: CASSEGQARTDTQYF.

The chain couples TRBV9 to TRBJ1-4, with D possibly TRBD1 on 6 matching bases. The CDR3 loop spans 16 amino acids. Germline V gene sequence: CDR1 SGDLS, CDR2 YYNGEE. V shed 0 bases and J shed 5 bases, with 14 bases lying between them. CDR3 nucleotides: TGTGCCAGCAGCGTAGCTTGGGGCCAGGGGAATGAAAAACTGTTTTTT. It translates to CASSVAWGQGNEKLFF.

The chain joins TRBV19 to TRBJ1-2; the match to TRBD1 covers 9 bases. This CDR3 region has 15 residues. V trimming: 7 bases; J trimming: 4 bases; junction bases outside the gene matches: 10. Germline V gives CDR1 LNHDA, CDR2 SQIVND (reference sequence). In DNA, the CDR3 is TGTGCCAGTACTATCCTCGGGACAGGGATCTATGGCTACACCTTC. The encoded protein is CASTILGTGIYGYTF.

The chain has TRBV6-1 and TRBJ2-7; TRBD2 matches 7 bases. This CDR3 contains 15 residues. Germline values: CDR1 MNHNS, CDR2 SASEGT. Germline trimming cut 3 bases from V and 3 bases from J; bases unmatched to any gene: 8. CDR3 amino acids: CASSDPQGLNYEQYF. The CDR3 coding sequence is TGTGCCAGCAGTGACCCCCAGGGACTAAACTACGAGCAGTACTTC.

This clone was recorded once. J is TRBJ2-1 and V is TRBV6-5; TRBD2 is a possible D gene (5 bases). Trimming pared 0 bases from V and 8 bases from J, leaving 14 bases between. The V gene's germline CDR1 is MNHEY and CDR2 SVGAGI. CDR3 size: 15 residues. CDR3 bases: TGTGCCAGCAGTTACTCAGCGCCAGAGGGCTATGAGCAGTTCTTC. It translates to CASSYSAPEGYEQFF.

The chain links TRBV6-1 to TRBJ2-5; 7 nucleotides line up with TRBD1. The germline V gene has CDR1 MNHNS and CDR2 SASEGT. V shed 3 bases, J shed 2 bases, and the junction held 12 bases outside the gene matches. The CDR3 is 17 residues long. CDR3 in DNA: TGTGCCAGCAGTGAGACAGGGAAGCTTGTCCTTCAAGAGACCCAGTACTTC. Translating gives CASSETGKLVLQETQYF.

CDR3 DNA sequence: TGTGCCAGCAGCTTAGCTAAGGGACAGGGGACCAGTGAGCAGTTCTTC. Protein: CASSLAKGQGTSEQFF. The chain uses TRBV7-9 and TRBJ2-1; TRBD1 agrees at 10 bases. J gave up 9 bases and V 0 bases, and 8 bases lay outside the gene matches. The germline CDR1 and CDR2 sequences are SEHNR and FQNEAQ (reference sequence). This CDR3 has 16 residues.

This chain links TRBV6-1 with TRBJ1-1; 11 bases are a match to TRBD1. V trimming: 4 bases; J trimming: 3 bases; junction bases outside the gene matches: 10. This CDR3 region has 17 residues. Germline V lookup: CDR1 MNHNS, CDR2 SASEGT. The CDR3 region is CASSGRWTGGADTEAFF. The CDR3 coding sequence is TGTGCCAGCAGTGGGCGTTGGACAGGGGGCGCGGACACTGAAGCTTTCTTT.

The rearrangement links TRBV25-1 to TRBJ2-3, with TRBD2 matching 7 bases. CDR1 is MGHDK, CDR2 SYGVNS, per germline. J gave up 7 bases and V 3 bases, and 16 bases lay outside the gene matches. The CDR3 consists of 17 residues. This CDR3 reads CASSEGLEGGAGNTQYF. CDR3 sequence (DNA): TGTGCCAGCAGTGAGGGCCTCGAGGGAGGGGCGGGCAATACGCAGTATTTT. Looking up the rest from reference TRBV25-1 and TRBJ2-3 gives the full variable domain: EADIYQTPRYLVIGTGKKITLECSQTMGHDKMYWYQQDPGMELHLIHYSYGVNSTEKGDLSSESTVSRIRTEHFPLTLESARPSHTSQYLCASSEGLEGGAGNTQYFGPGTRLTVL.

The V gene is TRBV7-2, the J gene TRBJ1-2, with a weak D call TRBD1 (5 bases). The CDR3 extends over 13 amino acids. Germline V gene lookup returns CDR1 SGHTA and CDR2 FQGNSA. V lost 3 bases to trimming and J lost 8 bases, with 13 bases between them. Written as DNA, the CDR3 is TGTGCCAGCAGCTTTGGGACTCACGAGGGCTACACCTTC. Its translation: CASSFGTHEGYTF.

Notes on this clone: Sequence at one end of the junction differs from germline and may be a read error. This chain uses TRBV2 with TRBJ1-2, with D perhaps matching TRBD1 (6 bases). Germline values: CDR1 SNHLY, CDR2 FYNNEI. This CDR3 is 14 amino acids long. The CDR3 DNA reads TGTGCCAGCACGGGACAAGGGACCTACTATGGCTACGCCTTC. It codes for CASTGQGTYYGYAF.

On this clone: Other nucleotide sequences in the sample specify the same CDR3. The chain is built from TRBV27 and TRBJ2-7, with D perhaps matching TRBD2 (5 bases). V lost 6 bases, J lost 5 bases, and 8 bases lay in between. The CDR3 covers 11 residues. Germline CDR1 is MNHEY and CDR2 is SMNVEV (reference sequence). The chain's CDR3 is CASSFGDEQYF. The CDR3 region has the DNA TGTGCCAGCAGCTTCGGGGACGAGCAGTACTTC.

The rearrangement uses TRBV6-1 and TRBJ2-7; possible D gene TRBD2, 6 bases. V lost 3 bases and J 1 base, leaving 16 bases between the germline ends. The CDR3 extends over 16 amino acids. CDR1 is MNHNS, CDR2 SASEGT, per germline. CDR3 in amino acids: CASSDTSEGTSYEQYF. In DNA, the CDR3 is TGTGCCAGCAGTGATACCTCTGAGGGGACTTCCTACGAGCAGTACTTC.

The chain couples TRBV5-4 to TRBJ1-2, with a tentative D call TRBD1 (5 bases). Looked up from germline, CDR1 is SGHNT and CDR2 is YYREEE (reference sequence). The length of the CDR3 is 14 residues. V was pared by 2 bases and J by 3 bases, with 11 bases between. The CDR3 loop reads CASSLKGNYYGYTF. The CDR3 DNA reads TGTGCCAGCAGCTTAAAGGGGAATTACTATGGCTACACCTTC.

This clone came up once. The rearrangement uses TRBV29-1 and TRBJ2-1, with unresolved D. Germline V gives CDR1 SQVTM, CDR2 ANQGSEA. This CDR3 comprises 12 residues. Trimming took 4 bases from V and 9 from J, leaving 13 bases between them. The CDR3 spells CSVAFGYGEQFF. The CDR3, as DNA: TGCAGCGTTGCGTTCGGGTATGGTGAGCAGTTCTTC.

The J gene is TRBJ2-1, the V gene TRBV7-8, with TRBD2 matching 8 bases. CDR1 is SGHVS and CDR2 is FQNEAQ in the germline V gene. The CDR3 sequence is 17 residues long. Trimming cost V 4 bases and J 5 bases; bases outside gene matches: 13. Here the CDR3 DNA reads TGTGCCAGCAGCTGGGAGGGTTCAGCGGGAGTCGACAATGAGCAGTTCTTC. It codes for CASSWEGSAGVDNEQFF.

The chain links TRBV19 to TRBJ1-5; D not resolved. V was trimmed by 8 bases and J by 2 bases, leaving 13 bases between them. There are 14 residues in the CDR3. From germline, CDR1 is LNHDA and CDR2 SQIVND (reference sequence). The CDR3 reads CASVDPWGNQPQHF. CDR3 coding DNA: TGTGCCAGTGTAGACCCGTGGGGCAATCAGCCCCAGCATTTT. The complete variable domain, with remaining parts taken from reference TRBV19 and TRBJ1-5, reads DGGITQSPKYLFRKEGQNVTLSCEQNLNHDAMYWYRQDPGQGLRLIYYSQIVNDFQKGDIAEGYSVSREKKESFPLTVTSAQKNPTAFYLCASVDPWGNQPQHFGDGTRLSIL.

J is TRBJ2-7 and V is TRBV4-1; D not resolved. Trimming took off 1 base at V and 3 bases at J, with 10 bases between the two ends. The germline CDR1 and CDR2 sequences are MGHRA and YSYEKL. This CDR3 has 14 amino acids. The CDR3 here is CASSQGLDGYEQYF. The DNA of the CDR3 is TGCGCCAGCAGCCAAGGGTTGGACGGCTACGAGCAGTACTTC.

The sample holds a few counts of this clone. The chain uses TRBV4-1 and TRBJ1-5, with D possibly matching TRBD1 (6 bases). V shed 2 bases and J shed 2 bases, with 10 bases lying between them. The germline CDR1 and CDR2 sequences are MGHRA and YSYEKL. This CDR3 region has 15 residues. CDR3 residues: CASSQYPGGNQPQHF. CDR3 coding DNA: TGCGCCAGCAGCCAATATCCAGGGGGCAATCAGCCCCAGCATTTT.

The gene calls are TRBV11-2 and TRBJ2-7; D is unresolved. The CDR3 covers 10 residues. The germline V and J ends were trimmed by 5 bases and 6 bases, with 5 bases remaining between them. Germline values: CDR1 SGHAT, CDR2 FQNNGV. Here the CDR3 reads CASSQIEQYF. CDR3 nucleotide sequence: TGTGCCAGCAGCCAAATCGAGCAGTACTTC.

This chain uses TRBV6-5 with TRBJ2-7; D possibly matches TRBD1 or TRBD2 (5 bases each). The CDR3 extends over 13 amino acids. V lost 6 bases, J lost 2 bases, and 11 bases lay in between. The V gene's germline CDR1 is MNHEY and CDR2 SVGAGI. The CDR3 DNA sequence: TGTGCCAGCAGAGGGACGGGGCCCTACGAGCAGTACTTC. Translating it yields CASRGTGPYEQYF.

The J gene is TRBJ1-2, the V gene TRBV7-9, with D perhaps TRBD1 (5 bases). Germline CDR1 reads SEHNR; CDR2 reads FQNEAQ (reference sequence). The CDR3 totals 14 residues. V gave up 2 bases and J gave up 4 bases, with 11 bases separating them. The CDR3 here is CASSLTGEGYGYTF. Here the CDR3 DNA reads TGTGCCAGCAGCTTAACAGGAGAGGGCTATGGCTACACCTTC.

This clone was seen a single time. The sample holds other DNA sequences that translate to the same CDR3. The chain couples TRBV27 to TRBJ2-7, with 10 bases lining up with TRBD2. J lost 2 bases, V lost 2 bases, and 3 bases had no gene match. This CDR3 contains 15 residues. The V gene's germline CDR1 is MNHEY and CDR2 SMNVEV (reference sequence). This CDR3 is CASSLGSGGAYEQYF. The CDR3 bases are TGTGCCAGCAGTTTAGGGAGCGGGGGGGCCTACGAGCAGTACTTC.

This clone was detected only once. The chain couples TRBV6-6 to TRBJ2-1; D ambiguous. V gave up 5 bases and J gave up 3 bases, with 11 bases separating them. This CDR3 is built from 14 residues. In germline, CDR1 is MNHNY, CDR2 SVGAGI (reference sequence). CDR3 nucleotide sequence: TGTGCCAGCAGTACCACTGGGATCTACAATGAGCAGTTCTTC. Translation gives CASSTTGIYNEQFF.

The V gene is TRBV7-9, the J gene TRBJ2-1; 8 bases are a match to TRBD2. The germline gives CDR1 SEHNR, CDR2 FQNEAQ (reference sequence). V lost 4 bases and J lost 4; bases outside the gene matches: 6. The CDR3 extends over 15 amino acids. CDR3: CASSSAGEWYNEQFF. The CDR3 DNA reads as TGTGCCAGCAGCTCAGCGGGAGAATGGTACAATGAGCAGTTCTTC.

The rearrangement links TRBV13 to TRBJ1-1; D remains ambiguous. The V gene's germline CDR1 is PRHDT and CDR2 FYEKMQ (reference sequence). This CDR3 is 12 amino acids long. V was trimmed by 10 bases and J by 5 bases, leaving 14 bases between them. In DNA, the CDR3 is TGTGCCACCGGGCCTGTAGGGACTGAAGCTTTCTTT. It is translated as CATGPVGTEAFF.

V usage is TRBV5-4 and J usage is TRBJ2-7; maybe TRBD1 (5 bases). The germline gives CDR1 SGHNT, CDR2 YYREEE (reference sequence). This CDR3 comprises 13 residues. V was shortened by 4 bases and J by 2 bases, with 10 bases between the two germline ends. CDR3 DNA sequence: TGTGCCAGCAGCCCAGGGTGGACCTACGAGCAGTACTTC. Translating it yields CASSPGWTYEQYF.

The chain uses TRBV7-2 and TRBJ2-2; 10 nucleotides align to TRBD1. The CDR3 is 18 residues long. Germline CDR1 and CDR2: SGHTA and FQGNSA. Trimming at V came to 1 base and at J to 5 bases, leaving 10 bases not matched to a gene. The CDR3 bases are TGTGCCAGCAGCTTAGTCGTCCCGACAGGGGGCGAAACCGGGGAGCTGTTTTTT. Protein sequence: CASSLVVPTGGETGELFF.